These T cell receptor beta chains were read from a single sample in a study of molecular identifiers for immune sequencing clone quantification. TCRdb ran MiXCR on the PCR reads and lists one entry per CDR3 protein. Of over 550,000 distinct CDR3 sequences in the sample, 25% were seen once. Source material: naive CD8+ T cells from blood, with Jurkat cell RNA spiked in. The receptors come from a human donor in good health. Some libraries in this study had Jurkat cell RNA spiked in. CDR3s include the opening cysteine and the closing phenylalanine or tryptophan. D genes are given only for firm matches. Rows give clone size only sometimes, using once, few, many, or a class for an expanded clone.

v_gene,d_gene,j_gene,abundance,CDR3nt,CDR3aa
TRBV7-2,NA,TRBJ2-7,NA,TGTGCCAGCAGCGCGGGGGCAGGCTTCGAGCAGTACTTC,CASSAGAGFEQYF
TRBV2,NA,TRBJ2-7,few,TGTGCCAGCAGTGGGTTAGGGAGCTACGAGCAGTACTTC,CASSGLGSYEQYF
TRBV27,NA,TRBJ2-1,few,TGTGCCAGCAGTTTAGTAGGGGAGGTCGCCTACAATGAGCAGTTCTTC,CASSLVGEVAYNEQFF
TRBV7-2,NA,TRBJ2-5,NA,TGTGCCAGCAGCTTATTGGCGGGCCTCCAAGAGGCCCAGTACTTC,CASSLLAGLQEAQYF
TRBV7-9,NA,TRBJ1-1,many,TGTGCCAGCAGCTTCTCTCAGGACTTGTGGGGGCCTGAAGCTTTCTTT,CASSFSQDLWGPEAFF
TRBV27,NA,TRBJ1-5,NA,TGTGCCAGCGGTCAGTTCAATCAGCCCCAGCATTTT,CASGQFNQPQHF
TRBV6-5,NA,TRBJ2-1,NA,TGTGCCAGCAGTTACGGACGGATCGGTGAGCAGTTCTTC,CASSYGRIGEQFF
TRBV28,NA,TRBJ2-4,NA,TGTGCCAGCAATTTTAAGGGAAGAGGCATTCAGTACTTC,CASNFKGRGIQYF
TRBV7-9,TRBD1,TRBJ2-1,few,TGTGCCAGCAGCCCCGGACAGGGCGACTACAATGAGCAGTTCTTC,CASSPGQGDYNEQFF
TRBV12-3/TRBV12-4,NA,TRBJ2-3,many,TGTGCCAGCAGTTTGGGGGTAGATACGCAGTATTTT,CASSLGVDTQYF
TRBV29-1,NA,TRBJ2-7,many,TGCAGCGTTGGGGTCGGGTATACCTACGAGCAGTACTTC,CSVGVGYTYEQYF
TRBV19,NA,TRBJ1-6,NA,TGTGCCAGTAGTATGACAGCAAGCTCCTATAATTCACCCCTCCACTTT,CASSMTASSYNSPLHF